These 19 T cell receptor beta chains came from one sample sequenced in a study of PD-1 blockade in classical Hodgkin lymphoma. Regarding time point: cycle 4 day 1 (C4D1), after less than 7 weeks of nivolumab. All the patients suffered relapse after autologous stem cell transplantation, and brentuximab vedotin exposure differed. Magnetic depletion of non-target cells from thawed PBMCs yielded purified CD8+ T cells. Sequencing was performed with immunoSEQ multiplex PCR; in TCRdb, only in-frame clones are kept and a portion is missing. The table includes 4,000 to 5,500 clones, about 71% detected once. The specimen was CD8+ T cells from blood, collected before the fourth cycle of nivolumab. Receptor source: a human donor with classical Hodgkin lymphoma.

The chain joins TRBV4-2 to TRBJ2-2; D possibly uses TRBD1 or TRBD2 (5 bases each). V was shortened by 0 bases and J by 4 bases, with 9 bases between the two germline ends. Germline values: CDR1 LGHNA, CDR2 YNFKEQ. This CDR3 comprises 15 residues. The CDR3 reads CASSQDSGPTGELFF. The CDR3, as DNA: TGTGCCAGCAGCCAAGATTCGGGACCCACCGGGGAGCTGTTTTTT.

This clone was seen a single time. The chain links TRBV29-1 to TRBJ2-1; perhaps TRBD1 as D (6 bases). Trimming stripped 3 bases from V and 6 bases from J, with 12 bases between. The CDR3 covers 13 residues. Germline loops: CDR1 SQVTM, CDR2 ANQGSEA. The CDR3 DNA is TGCAGCGTTGAGGCAGGGGAGTTCAATGAGCAGTTCTTC. It yields the protein CSVEAGEFNEQFF.

V and J are TRBV15 and TRBJ2-7; 11 nucleotides align to TRBD2. The junction had 10 bases not matched to a gene; V was cut back by 3 bases and J by 3 bases. CDR1 and CDR2 (germline): LNHNV, YYDKDF (reference sequence). This CDR3 contains 17 residues. The CDR3 DNA follows: TGTGCCACCAGCAGCGGCCGCACCGGGACTAGCGGCTACGAGCAGTACTTC. It yields the protein CATSSGRTGTSGYEQYF.

In its sample, this clone was seen a few times. The chain links TRBV28 to TRBJ1-5, with D possibly matching TRBD1 (6 bases). Germline values: CDR1 MDHEN, CDR2 SYDVKM. The CDR3 has 11 amino acids. Trimming left V 8 bases short and J 5 bases short, with 7 bases between. The CDR3 loop reads CASRTDQPQHF. The CDR3 bases are TGTGCCAGCCGGACAGATCAGCCCCAGCATTTT. The full variable domain, in which reference TRBV28 and TRBJ1-5 provide the parts outside the CDR3, is DVKVTQSSRYLVKRTGEKVFLECVQDMDHENMFWYRQDPGLGLRLIYFSYDVKMKEKGDIPEGYSVSREKKERFSLILESASTNQTSMYLCASRTDQPQHFGDGTRLSIL.

V usage is TRBV2 and J usage is TRBJ2-2; D may be TRBD2 (6 bases). V was shortened by 4 bases and J by 6 bases, with 6 bases between the two germline ends. Germline CDR1 reads SNHLY; CDR2 reads FYNNEI. The CDR3 spans 12 residues. The CDR3 DNA is TGTGCCAGCAGTGGCGGGGCCGGGGAGCTGTTTTTT. This codes for CASSGGAGELFF.

This clone occurred a few times. This chain links TRBV2 with TRBJ2-7, with 9 bases aligning to TRBD1. The V gene's germline CDR1 is SNHLY and CDR2 FYNNEI. CDR3 length: 15 amino acids. Trimming at V came to 5 bases and at J to 1 base, leaving 6 bases not matched to a gene. CDR3 DNA sequence: TGTGCCAGCAGTACGTCCGGGACAGGGTCCTACGAGCAGTACTTC. This encodes CASSTSGTGSYEQYF.

The chain carries TRBV19 and TRBJ2-1; tentatively, D is TRBD2 (6 bases). Trimming took off 3 bases at V and 0 bases at J, with 9 bases between the two ends. The CDR3 runs 15 residues. Germline values: CDR1 LNHDA, CDR2 SQIVND (reference sequence). The CDR3 region is CASSIGSGSYNEQFF. The CDR3 bases are TGTGCCAGTAGTATCGGTAGCGGCTCCTACAATGAGCAGTTCTTC.

This clone was recorded a few times. The rearrangement uses TRBV19 and TRBJ2-3; 7 nucleotides match TRBD2. With V trimmed by 3 bases and J by 1 base, 7 bases remained unmatched. There are 16 residues in the CDR3. Germline CDR1 LNHDA, CDR2 SQIVND (reference sequence). The CDR3 DNA reads TGTGCCAGTAGTATGGTCCGCGGGAGTGGCACAGATACGCAGTATTTT. As protein: CASSMVRGSGTDTQYF.

A few counts support this clone. J is TRBJ1-4 and V is TRBV29-1; D not certain. Trimming took 6 bases from V and 6 from J, leaving 14 bases between them. The CDR3 runs 13 residues. The germline gives CDR1 SQVTM, CDR2 ANQGSEA. CDR3 sequence: CSVAAPGDEKLFF. In DNA, the CDR3 is TGCAGCGTCGCGGCCCCTGGGGATGAAAAACTGTTTTTT. The variable domain in full, with the rest retrieved from reference TRBV29-1 and TRBJ1-4, is SAVISQKPSRDICQRGTSLTIQCQVDSQVTMMFWYRQQPGQSLTLIATANQGSEATYESGFVIDKFPISRPNLTFSTLTVSNMSPEDSSIYLCSVAAPGDEKLFFGSGTQLSVL.

The chain is built from TRBV28 and TRBJ2-5; TRBD1 agrees at 7 bases. Germline V gene lookup returns CDR1 MDHEN and CDR2 SYDVKM. Losses at the gene ends were 6 bases for V and 5 bases for J; bases not matched to a gene: 12. The CDR3 is 15 residues long. CDR3 sequence reads: CASRTDRRSWETQYF. The CDR3 DNA sequence: TGTGCCAGCAGGACGGACAGGAGGTCATGGGAGACCCAGTACTTC.

The chain uses TRBV15 and TRBJ2-1; 11 nucleotides line up with TRBD2. J lost 6 bases, V lost 5 bases, and 9 bases had no gene match. There are 16 residues in the CDR3. Germline lookup yields CDR1 LNHNV and CDR2 YYDKDF (reference sequence). CDR3 coding DNA: TGTGCCACCAGCGAACCGGTGCTAGCGGGAGGCAATGAGCAGTTCTTC. Its protein is CATSEPVLAGGNEQFF.

This clone has more than one count but fewer than ten. The genes are TRBV14 and TRBJ1-2, with TRBD1 as a possible D gene (6 bases). V lost 3 bases and J lost 4, with 12 bases in between. The CDR3 runs 14 residues. CDR1 and CDR2 (germline): SGHDN, FVKESK. The CDR3 reads CASSQEQGSYGYTF. The CDR3 nucleotides are TGTGCCAGCAGCCAGGAACAGGGATCCTATGGCTACACCTTC.

Sample share makes this clone medium-sized. V is TRBV11-2 and J is TRBJ2-1, with 11 bases aligning to TRBD2. The ends lost 1 base at V and 8 bases at J; junction bases unmatched: 4. The CDR3 extends over 15 amino acids. Germline V gene data show CDR1 as SGHAT and CDR2 as FQNNGV. Here the CDR3 reads CASSLVGSGRDEQFF. The CDR3 coding sequence is TGTGCCAGCAGCTTAGTTGGTAGCGGGAGGGATGAGCAGTTCTTC.

The chain employs TRBV7-9 and TRBJ2-5; D unclear. Per the germline V gene, CDR1 is SEHNR and CDR2 is FQNEAQ (reference sequence). V lost 2 bases and J 0 bases, leaving 10 bases between the germline ends. This CDR3 spans 15 amino acids. The chain's CDR3 is CASSLKAVYQETQYF. Written as DNA, the CDR3 is TGTGCCAGCAGCTTAAAAGCAGTGTACCAAGAGACCCAGTACTTC.

This clone has more than one count but fewer than ten. The chain employs TRBV7-9 and TRBJ2-2; D is unresolved. The CDR3 sequence is 11 residues long. CDR1 and CDR2 (germline): SEHNR, FQNEAQ (reference sequence). Trimming stripped 5 bases from V and 5 bases from J, with 3 bases between. CDR3 in amino acids: CASSETGELFF. Here the CDR3 DNA reads TGTGCCAGCAGCGAAACCGGGGAGCTGTTTTTT.

This clone occurred once. The genes are TRBV5-6 and TRBJ2-7; 12 bases are a match to TRBD2. The trim removed 0 bases at V and 4 bases at J, leaving 5 bases unmatched. The CDR3 length is 16 residues. CDR1 and CDR2 from the germline V gene are SGHDT and YYEEEE. Written as DNA, the CDR3 is TGTGCCAGCAGCTTGGGACTAGCGGGAGTGGCTTACGAGCAGTACTTC. This sequence encodes CASSLGLAGVAYEQYF.

The chain recombines TRBV27 with TRBJ2-7; D may be TRBD2 (6 bases). Trimming removed 5 bases from V and 1 base from J, with 12 bases in between. Germline-derived CDR1 and CDR2 are MNHEY and SMNVEV (reference sequence). The CDR3 spans 14 residues. The CDR3 spells CASSLLAGSYEQYF. CDR3 nucleotides: TGTGCCAGCAGTCTCCTGGCGGGGTCCTACGAGCAGTACTTC.

This clone occurred a few times. V usage is TRBV10-2 and J usage is TRBJ2-1, with D hard to call. Germline V gene lookup returns CDR1 WSHSY and CDR2 SAAADI. CDR3 length: 11 amino acids. V gave up 7 bases and J gave up 10 bases, with 11 bases separating them. CDR3 amino acids: CASTPLGEQFF. The CDR3 nucleotides are TGCGCCAGCACCCCTTTGGGGGAGCAGTTCTTC.

In DNA, the CDR3 is TGTGCCAGCAGCTATCTTGGGGGCTCGAACACCGGGGAGCTGTTTTTT. Amino acids: CASSYLGGSNTGELFF. V usage is TRBV7-9 and J usage is TRBJ2-2; tentatively, D is TRBD1 (6 bases). Germline lookup yields CDR1 SEHNR and CDR2 FQNEAQ (reference sequence). The V and J ends lost 4 bases and 0 bases respectively, with 12 bases between them. This CDR3 is built from 16 residues.